Presented here are 29 T cell receptor beta chains from one specimen sequenced in a study of a mutant IDH1 vaccine in newly diagnosed glioma. Time point reported: week 23, last vaccination. Doses comprised 300 ug of mutant IDH1 20-mer peptide each, plus topical imiquimod. For these receptors, no antigen is known. Profiled with immunoSEQ multiplex PCR; TCRdb holds only in-frame clones, not every one. Of 20,000 to 25,000 clones in the sample, around 82% were seen once. The sequences come from PBMCs, collected from a glioma patient whose treatment included an IDH1 peptide vaccine. These receptors originate from a young man with glioma.

The CDR3 here is CASSLGYLNTEAFF. CDR3 in DNA: TGCGCCAGCAGCCTGGGATACTTGAACACTGAAGCTTTCTTT. V gene TRBV5-1 combines with J gene TRBJ1-1; no reliable D call. Germline CDR1 reads SGHRS; CDR2 reads YFSETQ. This CDR3 is built from 14 residues. V was cut by 4 bases and J by 0 bases, with 10 bases left in between.

The genes are TRBV6-5 and TRBJ1-5, with D possibly being TRBD1 (6 bases). Trimming removed 3 bases at V and 4 bases at J, with 10 bases between. The length of the CDR3 is 14 residues. The V gene's germline CDR1 is MNHEY and CDR2 SVGAGI. For the CDR3, the DNA is TGTGCCAGCAGTTATGAGAGGGGGAATCAGCCCCAGCATTTT. As protein: CASSYERGNQPQHF.

V and J are TRBV2 and TRBJ2-1; the match to TRBD2 covers 10 bases. Losses at the gene ends were 7 bases for V and 5 bases for J; bases not matched to a gene: 11. The CDR3 spans 16 residues. Germline CDR1 and CDR2: SNHLY and FYNNEI. The CDR3 DNA reads TGTGCCAGCACGTTCACCCTAGCGGGAGTTAACAATGAGCAGTTCTTC. This codes for CASTFTLAGVNNEQFF.

The CDR3 here is CAWSPPLNTEAFF. In DNA form, the CDR3 reads TGTGCCTGGAGTCCCCCCCTGAACACTGAAGCTTTCTTT. J is TRBJ1-1 and V is TRBV30; no firm D call. The CDR3 spans 13 residues. Deletions cut 2 bases from V and 0 bases from J, with 7 bases between. Per the germline V gene, CDR1 is GTSNPN and CDR2 is SVGIG (reference sequence).

The chain employs TRBV7-9 and TRBJ2-7, with TRBD2 identical over 8 bases. There are 16 residues in the CDR3. Germline assignment: CDR1 SEHNR and CDR2 FQNEAQ (reference sequence). The ends lost 6 bases at V and 1 base at J; junction bases unmatched: 11. In nucleotides, the CDR3 is TGTGCCAGCAGACGCTCCGCTGCGGGAGGTTCCTACGAGCAGTACTTC. Protein product: CASRRSAAGGSYEQYF. The full variable domain, completed using reference TRBV7-9 and TRBJ2-7, is DTGVSQNPRHKITKRGQNVTFRCDPISEHNRLYWYRQTLGQGPEFLTYFQNEAQLEKSRLLSDRFSAERPKGSFSTLEIQRTEQGDSAMYLCASRRSAAGGSYEQYFGPGTRLTVT.

This clone was seen only a few times. V gene TRBV7-9 combines with J gene TRBJ1-4; no definite D call. V was pared by 6 bases and J by 8 bases, with 13 bases between. The CDR3 has 13 residues. Germline-derived CDR1 and CDR2 are SEHNR and FQNEAQ (reference sequence). In DNA form, the CDR3 reads TGTGCCAGCAGTCGGGCCCCTGCAGAAAAACTGTTTTTT. It yields the protein CASSRAPAEKLFF.

The V gene is TRBV5-1, the J gene TRBJ1-2; D may be TRBD1 (5 bases). Deletions cut 1 base from V and 3 bases from J, with 13 bases between. Germline CDR1 and CDR2: SGHRS and YFSETQ. The CDR3 has 15 residues. The CDR3 nucleotides are TGCGCCAGCAGCTTGTTCCGGGACGGGGACTATGGCTACACCTTC. It translates to CASSLFRDGDYGYTF.

The rearrangement joins TRBV5-1 to TRBJ1-4; D gene uncertain. The germline V gene has CDR1 SGHRS and CDR2 YFSETQ. Trimming stripped 0 bases from V and 2 bases from J, with 14 bases between. CDR3 length: 17 amino acids. The CDR3 sequence is CASSLGALLGTNEKLFF. The CDR3 DNA sequence: TGCGCCAGCAGCTTGGGGGCACTTCTGGGGACTAATGAAAAACTGTTTTTT.

The rearrangement uses TRBV6-1 and TRBJ1-2, with a tentative D call TRBD1 (5 bases). The CDR3 spans 15 residues. Looked up from germline, CDR1 is MNHNS and CDR2 is SASEGT. The V end was cut by 2 bases, the J end by 6 bases, with 16 bases between. CDR3 sequence reads: CASSESGGVFDGYTF. In DNA form, the CDR3 reads TGTGCCAGCAGTGAAAGCGGGGGAGTTTTTGATGGCTACACCTTC.

This clone appeared a single time. The chain employs TRBV15 and TRBJ2-5; tentatively, D is TRBD1 (6 bases). The CDR3 is 14 amino acids. Trimming cost V 1 base and J 3 bases, with 9 bases left between them. Germline V lookup: CDR1 LNHNV, CDR2 YYDKDF (reference sequence). The CDR3, as DNA: TGTGCCACCAGCAGAGGGGCAGGGGAAGAGACCCAGTACTTC. It yields the protein CATSRGAGEETQYF.

This clone turned up a few times. The chain recombines TRBV6-1 with TRBJ2-7; 8 bases map to TRBD1. V was pared by 6 bases and J by 4 bases, with 5 bases of the junction left unmatched. The germline gives CDR1 MNHNS, CDR2 SASEGT. CDR3 length equals 13 residues. The CDR3 loop reads CASRRTGWYEQYF. CDR3 DNA sequence: TGTGCCAGCAGAAGGACAGGGTGGTACGAGCAGTACTTC.

This clone was picked up a small number of times. The sample holds other DNA sequences that translate to the same CDR3. In nucleotides, the CDR3 is TGTGCCTGGAGTCCCCCGGTGATAGGCAACTATGGCTACACCTTC. It codes for CAWSPPVIGNYGYTF. The chain links TRBV30 to TRBJ1-2, with D unclear. V was pared by 2 bases and J by 2 bases, with 15 bases between. Germline V CDR1 and CDR2: GTSNPN, SVGIG (reference sequence). This CDR3 spans 15 amino acids.

The chain links TRBV4-1 to TRBJ1-1; D is uncertain. CDR1 and CDR2 (germline): MGHRA, YSYEKL. The CDR3 is 15 residues long. Trimming removed 3 bases at V and 7 bases at J, with 18 bases between. The CDR3 DNA reads TGCGCCAGCAGCCACCTAGGGCCTCGGGGATTTGAAGCTTTCTTT. Its protein product is CASSHLGPRGFEAFF.

The chain joins TRBV19 to TRBJ1-1; D might be TRBD1 (5 bases). Germline V gene sequence: CDR1 LNHDA, CDR2 SQIVND (reference sequence). This CDR3 has 13 residues. In DNA form, the CDR3 reads TGTGCGAGCTCCGCAGGGAGGAACACTGAAGCTTTCTTT. This gives the protein CASSAGRNTEAFF.

In its sample, this clone is medium-sized. Other DNA sequences in this sample translate to the same CDR3. The V call is TRBV20-1, the J call TRBJ1-3; D remains ambiguous. V lost 5 bases, J lost 3 bases, and 5 bases lay in between. Looked up from germline, CDR1 is DFQATT and CDR2 is SNEGSKA (reference sequence). The CDR3 contains 11 residues. In nucleotides, the CDR3 is TGCAGTGCTCCTGGTGGAAACACCATATATTTT. Translating gives CSAPGGNTIYF.

The rearrangement links TRBV6-6 to TRBJ2-5; D is uncertain. Trimming took off 0 bases at V and 4 bases at J, with 6 bases between the two ends. The CDR3 spans 13 residues. From germline, CDR1 is MNHNY and CDR2 SVGAGI (reference sequence). The CDR3: CASSYSKGETQYF. The CDR3 nucleotides read TGTGCCAGCAGTTACTCGAAGGGAGAGACCCAGTACTTC.

The chain links TRBV6-5 to TRBJ2-7; D not certain. CDR1 and CDR2 from the germline V gene are MNHEY and SVGAGI. Trimming took 0 bases from V and 7 from J, leaving 10 bases between them. The CDR3 runs to 13 residues. This CDR3 reads CASSYSRILEQYF. The CDR3 bases are TGTGCCAGCAGTTACTCCCGCATTCTGGAGCAGTACTTC.

The chain carries TRBV29-1 and TRBJ2-7; 7 nucleotides align to TRBD2. CDR3 length equals 12 residues. Germline V lookup: CDR1 SQVTM, CDR2 ANQGSEA. V lost 7 bases, J lost 3 bases, and 6 bases stayed unmatched. In DNA form, the CDR3 reads TGCAGCGGCCAGCGGGAAGACTACGAGCAGTACTTC. This translates into CSGQREDYEQYF.

This clone was detected only once. This chain connects TRBV6-5 to TRBJ1-3; no clear D. V gave up 5 bases and J gave up 3 bases, with 5 bases separating them. Germline CDR1 is MNHEY and CDR2 is SVGAGI. CDR3 length: 12 residues. The CDR3 loop reads CASSPSGNTIYF. The DNA for the CDR3 is TGTGCCAGCAGTCCCAGTGGAAACACCATATATTTT.

V and J are TRBV5-1 and TRBJ2-7; D might be TRBD2 (6 bases). Trimming removed 7 bases from V and 1 base from J, with 12 bases in between. This CDR3 contains 13 residues. Germline CDR1 is SGHRS and CDR2 is YFSETQ. The CDR3 region is CASSAGRSYEQYF. In DNA, the CDR3 is TGCGCCAGCTCCGCAGGGAGGTCCTACGAGCAGTACTTC.

The chain carries TRBV10-3 and TRBJ2-7, with a possible D match to TRBD1 (5 bases). The CDR3 is made up of 14 amino acids. V lost 4 bases and J 2 bases, leaving 12 bases between the germline ends. Germline V gene lookup returns CDR1 ENHRY and CDR2 SYGVKD. The CDR3 DNA reads as TGTGCCATCAGTGTTGGGGCCCCCGCCTACGAGCAGTACTTC. As protein: CAISVGAPAYEQYF.

The rearrangement links TRBV9 to TRBJ1-1; D may be TRBD1 (6 bases). The V end lost 4 bases, the J end lost 3 bases, and 13 bases lay between the germline ends. CDR3 length: 14 amino acids. CDR1 and CDR2 (germline): SGDLS, YYNGEE. The CDR3 spells CASSFYREDTEAFF. The CDR3 DNA reads TGTGCCAGCAGCTTCTACAGGGAGGACACTGAAGCTTTCTTT.

This clone was counted between two and nine times. The chain links TRBV29-1 to TRBJ1-1, with no clear D. The V end lost 3 bases, the J end lost 3 bases, and 8 bases lay between the germline ends. There are 12 residues in the CDR3. Germline CDR1 is SQVTM and CDR2 is ANQGSEA. For the CDR3, the DNA is TGCAGCGTTGAGCGGGTATACACTGAAGCTTTCTTT. It is translated as CSVERVYTEAFF.

The chain links TRBV14 to TRBJ2-5; D possibly corresponds to TRBD2 (6 bases). This CDR3 has 15 amino acids. V dropped 3 bases and J dropped 5 bases, with 16 bases sitting between them. Germline CDR1 reads SGHDN; CDR2 reads FVKESK. The CDR3 region has the DNA TGTGCCAGCAGCCAGGGCGGGACGTTGGGGGAGACCCAGTACTTC. Translating it yields CASSQGGTLGETQYF.

The chain has TRBV30 and TRBJ1-5; D possibly corresponds to TRBD1 (5 bases). The CDR3 contains 14 residues. CDR1 and CDR2 from the germline V gene are GTSNPN and SVGIG (reference sequence). Trimming removed 5 bases from V and 4 bases from J, with 15 bases in between. The CDR3: CAWGTVTLNQPQHF. CDR3 bases: TGTGCCTGGGGGACGGTTACCCTAAATCAGCCCCAGCATTTT.

V gene TRBV30 combines with J gene TRBJ2-1; TRBD2 matches at 9 bases. This CDR3 is built from 17 residues. Germline V CDR1 and CDR2: GTSNPN, SVGIG (reference sequence). Trimming took 0 bases from V and 6 from J; bases not matched to a gene: 12. The CDR3 spells CAWSVRWGTSRPNEQFF. The CDR3 region has the DNA TGTGCCTGGAGTGTACGTTGGGGGACTAGCCGACCCAATGAGCAGTTCTTC.

This clone was detected only once. This sequence joins TRBV4-1 and TRBJ2-1, with D unclear. V gave up 4 bases and J gave up 6 bases, with 7 bases separating them. Germline V CDR1 and CDR2: MGHRA, YSYEKL. The CDR3 runs to 12 residues. The CDR3 sequence: CASSRVGNEQFF. CDR3 sequence (DNA): TGCGCCAGCAGCCGAGTGGGCAATGAGCAGTTCTTC.

A single count supports this clone. This chain connects TRBV9 to TRBJ2-1; 10 bases agree with TRBD2. Germline V gene data show CDR1 as SGDLS and CDR2 as YYNGEE. The length of the CDR3 is 16 residues. J lost 7 bases, V lost 3 bases, and 10 bases had no gene match. The DNA of the CDR3 is TGTGCCAGCAGCGCCTTAGTTACTAGCGGGGAAAATGAGCAGTTCTTC. Translation gives CASSALVTSGENEQFF.

The V and J genes are TRBV5-4 and TRBJ1-1; D ambiguous. Trimming cost V 2 bases and J 3 bases, with 17 bases left between them. Germline V CDR1 and CDR2: SGHNT, YYREEE (reference sequence). The CDR3 consists of 16 residues. DNA of the CDR3: TGTGCCAGCAGCTTCGGGCTACTTCGGGAGGACACTGAAGCTTTCTTT. Its translation is CASSFGLLREDTEAFF.